This T cell receptor (beta chain) was profiled in a study of T cell responses to AZD1222 COVID-19 vaccine. Study outcomes and limitations: It should be noted that donors were predominantly white British and more often female, and clonal diversity was possibly underestimated. Baseline serology detected seropositivity in only a handful of AZD1222 recipients.

On this clone: Its target is not known.

Profiling relied on immunoSEQ multiplex PCR, and the TCRdb table lists in-frame clones only, not all of them. The table lists 110,000 to 150,000 clones, around nine tenths of them singletons. The CDR3 has 13 amino acids. V was pared by 0 bases and J by 5 bases, with 7 bases between. Germline-derived CDR1 and CDR2 are LGHNT and FRNRAP. The receptor comes from an adult in good health. Sequencing used peripheral blood, obtained on day 0 of AZD1222 vaccination. The gene calls are TRBV12-5 and TRBJ2-5; no firm D call. CDR3 nucleotides: TGTGCTAGTGGTTTGGTAACGGAGGAGACCCAGTACTTC. This sequence encodes CASGLVTEETQYF.